Below are 7 T cell receptor beta chains sequenced from a single sample in a study of blood T cell repertoires in COVID-19. Clones were sequenced by immunoSEQ multiplex PCR, and TCRdb holds only the in-frame ones, with some missing. The repertoire holds around 270,000 clones, with 84% as singletons. Sequencing was carried out using peripheral blood. These receptors all stem from a person between 70 and 80 years old with COVID-19, enrolled during active disease.

This rearrangement joins TRBV5-4 to TRBJ1-6, with TRBD1 as a possible D gene (6 bases). Germline CDR1 SGHNT, CDR2 YYREEE (reference sequence). The germline V and J ends were trimmed by 3 bases and 5 bases, with 9 bases remaining between them. The CDR3 consists of 14 residues. In nucleotides, the CDR3 is TGTGCCAGCAGCTGGGGGACACATAATTCACCCCTCCACTTT. It specifies CASSWGTHNSPLHF.

The chain has TRBV19 and TRBJ1-2; D remains unclear. The CDR3 is made up of 17 amino acids. CDR1 is LNHDA and CDR2 is SQIVND in the germline V gene (reference sequence). The V end was cut by 5 bases, the J end by 5 bases, with 24 bases between. The CDR3 here is CASSSRKTALQDYGYTF. The CDR3 DNA follows: TGTGCCAGTAGTTCGCGGAAGACTGCGCTTCAAGATTATGGCTACACCTTC.

This rearrangement joins TRBV24-1 to TRBJ2-1, with 9 bases lining up with TRBD1. Germline V gene sequence: CDR1 KGHDR, CDR2 SFDVKD. There are 16 residues in the CDR3. V was pared by 3 bases and J by 4 bases, with 6 bases of the junction left unmatched. The CDR3 coding sequence is TGTGCCACCAGTGATGCCGGGACAGGGAATTACAATGAGCAGTTCTTC. It yields the protein CATSDAGTGNYNEQFF.

This clone was detected once. The chain links TRBV11-1 to TRBJ2-5; D might be TRBD1 (6 bases). V lost 5 bases, J lost 8 bases, and 18 bases lay in between. Per germline, CDR1 SGHAT and CDR2 FQDESV (reference sequence). The CDR3 loop spans 14 amino acids. The CDR3 here is CASSPRRGGGTQYF. In DNA, the CDR3 is TGTGCCAGCAGCCCCCGCAGGGGTGGTGGTACCCAGTACTTC. Based on the CDR3 plus reference TRBV11-1 and TRBJ2-5, the full variable domain is EAEVAQSPRYKITEKSQAVAFWCDPISGHATLYWYRQILGQGPELLVQFQDESVVDDSQLPKDRFSAERLKGVDSTLKIQPAELGDSAMYLCASSPRRGGGTQYFGPGTRLLVL.

The J gene is TRBJ1-1, the V gene TRBV18; D possibly corresponds to TRBD1 (6 bases). The CDR3 runs to 15 residues. Per germline, CDR1 KGHSH and CDR2 LQKENI. The V end lost 0 bases, the J end lost 4 bases, and 12 bases lay between the germline ends. CDR3 sequence: CASSPPSGGSTEAFF. In DNA, the CDR3 is TGTGCCAGCTCACCACCTTCTGGGGGCTCCACTGAAGCTTTCTTT.

V is TRBV19 and J is TRBJ1-1; the match to TRBD1 covers 7 bases. The junction had 17 bases not matched to a gene; V was cut back by 6 bases and J by 1 base. This CDR3 is 18 amino acids long. Germline V gene lookup returns CDR1 LNHDA and CDR2 SQIVND (reference sequence). CDR3 residues: CASSQGGAGKIKNTEAFF. The DNA for the CDR3 is TGTGCCAGTAGCCAGGGGGGAGCAGGGAAAATAAAGAACACTGAAGCTTTCTTT.

This chain links TRBV4-1 with TRBJ1-4, with D hard to call. Germline CDR1 and CDR2: MGHRA and YSYEKL. V was trimmed by 2 bases and J by 0 bases, leaving 13 bases between them. The CDR3 consists of 17 residues. CDR3 in DNA: TGCGCCAGCAGCCAATCTCTAAACGGGGCAACTAATGAAAAACTGTTTTTT. Translation: CASSQSLNGATNEKLFF.